This TCR beta chain was retrieved from a study of blood T cells in healthy people across ages (dated by TCRdb to about 2015). Looking at the study overall: In model experiments, roughly one uniquely barcoded TCR beta cDNA molecule per two T cells was captured by template switching. Using deep sequencing normalized with unique cDNA molecular identifiers, the study measured how TCR beta repertoire diversity changes with age. Donors were grouped into four age groups: young (average approximately 16 years), middle-aged (roughly 37), aged (62) and long-lived (approximately 78). To avoid experimental bias, donors of different ages were distributed randomly across sequencing lanes. The study analyzed two additional independent replicas of 1 million unique cDNA reads from the same blood draw for two donors, one aged 18 to 30 and one aged 80 or older.

Points the paper makes about the study in general: The long-lived group showed more naive CD4+ T cells, fewer expanded clones and increased TCR diversity than the aged group, suggesting age selection. Since profiling was done on bulk unsorted PBMCs, naive and antigen-experienced compartments could not be conclusively compared. Observed TCR beta diversity per million T cells fell roughly linearly with age, and a significant reduction was already apparent by age around 44. There was a strong correlation between observed TCR beta diversity and the percentage of naive T cells measured by flow cytometry. Total diversity estimates from one million sequenced T cells were considered lower bounds and underestimates. The CMV infection status of donors was not known, potentially confounding age-related changes in expanded clonotypes.

CDR1 MNHEY and CDR2 SMNVEV are derived from the germline V gene (reference sequence). V lost 4 bases and J lost 1 base, and the count of bases not matched to a germline gene is 6. Including the terminal cysteine and phenylalanine, the CDR3 comprises 16 residues. Here the CDR3 DNA is all that survives: 48 bases in frame from base 1. Systemically healthy Caucasian individuals from Russia, 35 to 50 in total and aged roughly 6 to 100 years, were included as donors. Approximately 11 milliliters of peripheral blood were drawn from each donor into EDTA-treated Vacutainer tubes. Ficoll-Paque density-gradient centrifugation was used to isolate PBMCs, with at least 6.5 million per sample. Total RNA was extracted from PBMCs with Trizol reagent, with at least 6 micrograms obtained per sample. For every donor, flow cytometry on a PBMC aliquot measured the percentage of naive CD45RAhigh/CD27high T cells. Library creation used 5' RACE. The data were produced on an Illumina HiSeq 2500. The second PCR ran for about 6 to 12 cycles and used a J-beta primer mix along with a sample-barcoded 5' primer. A template-switch 5' adaptor carrying 12 random nucleotides introduced a unique molecular identifier onto each TCR beta cDNA molecule. At least 3 million CDR3-containing paired-end reads were obtained from each sample. First-strand cDNA was synthesized from all RNA with the Mint cDNA synthesis kit, primed by a TRBC-specific oligonucleotide. After uracil-DNA glycosylase treatment, a first 18-cycle PCR used universal primers M1SS and BC2_uni_R on all cDNA. The study's processing was this. Each sample was normalized by randomly selecting 1 million high-quality reads, each carrying a distinct molecular identifier. Reads with shared molecular identifiers were discarded instead of being binned into consensus sequences. MiTCR, set to a Q25 quality threshold and the strictest error-elimination algorithm, was used for CDR3 identification, clonotype clustering and error correction. A nonparametric unseen species model with Euler transformation was used to estimate a lower bound on total TCR beta diversity. In-frame beta chains were kept once TCRdb had trimmed the public reads at Q25 with fastp and called clones with MiXCR. One record per CDR3 amino acid sequence lists the most common genes and DNA. TCRdb's processing, not the authors' own work, is the source of the V and J calls. The sample contains 550,000 to 800,000 distinct CDR3 sequences, roughly 21% of them found a single time. The ten largest clones add up to roughly 3.4% of the sample.

With regard to this clonotype: Its antigen target is currently unknown. One base away there is no much larger clone; base qualities are not given.

The source of this sequence is a man between 70 and 80 years old in good health. The chain is assembled from TRBV27 and TRBJ2-7, with 11 bases matching TRBD1. The sequenced material came from blood. For the CDR3, the sequence is CASSSAGTGGSYEQYF. At the DNA level, the sequence is TGTGCCAGCAGTTCGGCGGGGACAGGGGGATCCTACGAGCAGTACTTC.